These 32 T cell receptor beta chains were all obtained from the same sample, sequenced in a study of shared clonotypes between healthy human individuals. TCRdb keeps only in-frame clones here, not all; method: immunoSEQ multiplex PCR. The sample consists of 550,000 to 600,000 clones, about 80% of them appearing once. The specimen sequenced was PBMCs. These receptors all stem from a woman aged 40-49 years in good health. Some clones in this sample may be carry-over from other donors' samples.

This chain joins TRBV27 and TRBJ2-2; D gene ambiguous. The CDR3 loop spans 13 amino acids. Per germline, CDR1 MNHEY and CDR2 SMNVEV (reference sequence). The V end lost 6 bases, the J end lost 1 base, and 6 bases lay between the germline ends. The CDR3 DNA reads TGTGCCAGCAGCCCAAGGAACACCGGGGAGCTGTTTTTT. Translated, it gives CASSPRNTGELFF.

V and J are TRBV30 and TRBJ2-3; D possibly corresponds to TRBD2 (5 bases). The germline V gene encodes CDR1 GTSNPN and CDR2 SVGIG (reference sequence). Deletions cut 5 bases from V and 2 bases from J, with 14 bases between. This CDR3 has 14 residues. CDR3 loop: CAWQERRYTDTQYF. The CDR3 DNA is TGTGCCTGGCAGGAGCGGCGTTACACAGATACGCAGTATTTT.

The CDR3 DNA follows: TGTGCCAGCAGCCAAGCCAGGGGGTATGGCACTGAAGCTTTCTTT. This gives the protein CASSQARGYGTEAFF. The V call is TRBV14, the J call TRBJ1-1; 7 bases map to TRBD1. The CDR3 has 15 residues. After removal of 1 base from V and 4 bases from J, the junction contained 6 bases not matched to a gene. The germline CDR1 and CDR2 sequences are SGHDN and FVKESK.

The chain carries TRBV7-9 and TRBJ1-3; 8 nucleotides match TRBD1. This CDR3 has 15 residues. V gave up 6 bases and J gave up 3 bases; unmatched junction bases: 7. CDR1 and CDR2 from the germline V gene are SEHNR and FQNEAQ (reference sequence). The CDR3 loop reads CASRKDRAGGNTIYF. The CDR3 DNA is TGTGCCAGCAGGAAGGACAGGGCTGGTGGAAACACCATATATTTT.

In DNA form, the CDR3 reads TGTGCCAGCAGTTCAGGACAGGCTGGAAACACCATATATTTT. Translation gives CASSSGQAGNTIYF. The chain has TRBV5-6 and TRBJ1-3, with 7 bases that match TRBD1. The CDR3 is made up of 14 amino acids. The germline V gene has CDR1 SGHDT and CDR2 YYEEEE. V lost 5 bases and J lost 2; bases outside the gene matches: 4.

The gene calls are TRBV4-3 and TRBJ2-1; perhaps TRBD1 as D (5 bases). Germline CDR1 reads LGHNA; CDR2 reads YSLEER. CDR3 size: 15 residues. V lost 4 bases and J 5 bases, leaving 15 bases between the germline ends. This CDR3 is CASSRVDSRDNEQFF. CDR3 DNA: TGCGCCAGCAGCCGGGTGGATAGCAGGGACAATGAGCAGTTCTTC.

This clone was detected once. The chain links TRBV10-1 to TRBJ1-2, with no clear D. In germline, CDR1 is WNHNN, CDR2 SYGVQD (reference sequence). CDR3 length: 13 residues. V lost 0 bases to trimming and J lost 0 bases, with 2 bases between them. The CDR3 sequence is CASSESPNYGYTF. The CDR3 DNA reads TGCGCCAGCAGTGAGTCTCCTAACTATGGCTACACCTTC.

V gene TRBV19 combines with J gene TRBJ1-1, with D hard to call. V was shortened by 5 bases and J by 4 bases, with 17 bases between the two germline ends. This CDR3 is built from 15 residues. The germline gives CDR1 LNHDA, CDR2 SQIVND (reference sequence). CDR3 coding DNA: TGTGCCAGTAGTCTTAACAGTGGGGATAGCACTGAAGCTTTCTTT. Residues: CASSLNSGDSTEAFF.

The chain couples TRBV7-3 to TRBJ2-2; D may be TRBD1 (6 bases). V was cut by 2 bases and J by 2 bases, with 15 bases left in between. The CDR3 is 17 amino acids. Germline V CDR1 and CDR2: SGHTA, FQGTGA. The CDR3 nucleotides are TGTGCCAGCAGCTTATTCCCCAGGGGAGCTAACACCGGGGAGCTGTTTTTT. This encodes CASSLFPRGANTGELFF.

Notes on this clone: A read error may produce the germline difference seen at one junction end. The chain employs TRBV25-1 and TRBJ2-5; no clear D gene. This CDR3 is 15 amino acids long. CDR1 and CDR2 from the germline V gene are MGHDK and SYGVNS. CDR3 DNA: TGTGCCAACAGTGAAGTTCAGAGTAGTGGGGAGACCCAGTACTTC. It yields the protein CANSEVQSSGETQYF. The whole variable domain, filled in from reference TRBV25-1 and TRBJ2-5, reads EADIYQTPRYLVIGTGKKITLECSQTMGHDKMYWYQQDPGMELHLIHYSYGVNSTEKGDLSSESTVSRIRTEHFPLTLESARPSHTSQYLCANSEVQSSGETQYFGPGTRLLVL.

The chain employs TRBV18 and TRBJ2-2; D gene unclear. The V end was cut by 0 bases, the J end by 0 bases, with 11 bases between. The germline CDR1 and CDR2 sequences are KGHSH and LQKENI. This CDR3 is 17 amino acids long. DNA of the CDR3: TGTGCCAGCTCACCACCGGTTCTAGGAGCGAACACCGGGGAGCTGTTTTTT. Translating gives CASSPPVLGANTGELFF.

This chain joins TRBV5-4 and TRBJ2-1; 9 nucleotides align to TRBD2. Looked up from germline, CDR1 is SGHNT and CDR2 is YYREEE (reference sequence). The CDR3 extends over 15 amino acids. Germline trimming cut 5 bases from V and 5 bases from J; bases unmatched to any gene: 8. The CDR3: CASSPGTSPNNEQFF. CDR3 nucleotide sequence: TGTGCCAGCAGTCCCGGGACTAGCCCCAACAATGAGCAGTTCTTC.

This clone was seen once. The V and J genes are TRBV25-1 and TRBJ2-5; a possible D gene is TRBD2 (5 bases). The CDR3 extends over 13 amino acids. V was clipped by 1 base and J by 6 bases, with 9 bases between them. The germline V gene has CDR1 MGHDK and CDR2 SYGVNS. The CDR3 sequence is CASSEFRGKTQYF. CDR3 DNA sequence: TGTGCCAGCAGTGAATTCCGAGGGAAGACCCAGTACTTC.

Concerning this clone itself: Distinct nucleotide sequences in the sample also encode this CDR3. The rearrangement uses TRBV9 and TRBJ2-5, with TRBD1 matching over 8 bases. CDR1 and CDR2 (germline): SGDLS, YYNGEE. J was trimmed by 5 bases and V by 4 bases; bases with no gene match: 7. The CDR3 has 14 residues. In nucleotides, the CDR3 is TGTGCCAGCAGCCCCGGACAGGGTGGGGAGACCCAGTACTTC. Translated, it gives CASSPGQGGETQYF.

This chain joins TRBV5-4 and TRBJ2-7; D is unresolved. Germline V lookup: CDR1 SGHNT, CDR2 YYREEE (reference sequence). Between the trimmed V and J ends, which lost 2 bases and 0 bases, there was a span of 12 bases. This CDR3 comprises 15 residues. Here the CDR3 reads CASSFRTPSSYEQYF. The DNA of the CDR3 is TGTGCCAGCAGCTTCCGGACCCCGAGCTCCTACGAGCAGTACTTC. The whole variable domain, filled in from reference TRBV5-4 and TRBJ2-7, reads ETGVTQSPTHLIKTRGQQVTLRCSSQSGHNTVSWYQQALGQGPQFIFQYYREEENGRGNFPPRFSGLQFPNYSSELNVNALELDDSALYLCASSFRTPSSYEQYFGPGTRLTVT.

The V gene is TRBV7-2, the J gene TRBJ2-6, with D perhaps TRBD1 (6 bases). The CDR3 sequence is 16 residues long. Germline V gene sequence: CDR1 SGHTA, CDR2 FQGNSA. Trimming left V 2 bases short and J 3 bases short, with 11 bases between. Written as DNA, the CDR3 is TGTGCCAGCAGCTTATTAGGGGGATTTGGGGCCAACGTCCTGACTTTC. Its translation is CASSLLGGFGANVLTF.

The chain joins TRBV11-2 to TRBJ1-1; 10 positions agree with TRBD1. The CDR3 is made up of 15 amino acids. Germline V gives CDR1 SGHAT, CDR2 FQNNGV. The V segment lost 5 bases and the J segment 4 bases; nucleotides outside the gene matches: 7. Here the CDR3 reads CASSLTGGAGTEAFF. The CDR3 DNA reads TGTGCCAGCAGCCTGACAGGGGGCGCGGGCACTGAAGCTTTCTTT.

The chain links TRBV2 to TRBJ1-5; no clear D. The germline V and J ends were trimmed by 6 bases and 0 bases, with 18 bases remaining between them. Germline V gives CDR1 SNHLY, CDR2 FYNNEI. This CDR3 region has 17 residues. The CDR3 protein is CASRLRAELFSNQPQHF. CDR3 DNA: TGTGCCAGCAGGTTGAGGGCGGAACTCTTTAGCAATCAGCCCCAGCATTTT.

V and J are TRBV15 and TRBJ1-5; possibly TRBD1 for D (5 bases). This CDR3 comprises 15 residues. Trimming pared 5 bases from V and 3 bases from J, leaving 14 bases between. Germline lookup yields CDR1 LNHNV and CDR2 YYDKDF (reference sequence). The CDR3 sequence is CATSPGPGDNQPQHF. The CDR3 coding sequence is TGTGCCACCAGCCCGGGCCCGGGGGACAATCAGCCCCAGCATTTT.

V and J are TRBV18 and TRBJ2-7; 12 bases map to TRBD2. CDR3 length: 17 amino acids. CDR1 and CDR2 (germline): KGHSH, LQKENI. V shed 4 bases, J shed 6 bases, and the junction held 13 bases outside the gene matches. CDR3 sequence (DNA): TGTGCCAGCTCACACATCCATACGACTAGCGGGGGAGCCGAGCAGTACTTC. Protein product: CASSHIHTTSGGAEQYF.

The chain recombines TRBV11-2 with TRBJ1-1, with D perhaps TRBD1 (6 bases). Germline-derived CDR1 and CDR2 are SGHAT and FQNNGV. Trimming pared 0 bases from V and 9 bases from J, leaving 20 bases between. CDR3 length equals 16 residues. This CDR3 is CASSLDIQGYVDQAFF. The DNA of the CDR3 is TGTGCCAGCAGCTTAGATATACAGGGATATGTAGACCAAGCTTTCTTT.

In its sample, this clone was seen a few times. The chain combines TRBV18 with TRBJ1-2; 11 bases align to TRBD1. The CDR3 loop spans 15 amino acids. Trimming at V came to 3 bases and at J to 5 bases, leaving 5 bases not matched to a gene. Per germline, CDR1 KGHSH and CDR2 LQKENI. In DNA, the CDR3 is TGTGCCAGCTCACCTTCGGGACAGGGGGTTTATGGCTACACCTTC. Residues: CASSPSGQGVYGYTF.

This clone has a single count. The CDR3 protein is CASSSGQGGNTIYF. The CDR3 bases are TGTGCCAGCAGTTCCGGACAGGGTGGAAACACCATATATTTT. J is TRBJ1-3 and V is TRBV6-6; 8 nucleotides agree with TRBD1. Per germline, CDR1 MNHNY and CDR2 SVGAGI (reference sequence). V shed 4 bases, J shed 3 bases, and the junction held 2 bases outside the gene matches. The CDR3 runs to 14 residues.

CDR3 bases: TGCGCCAGCAGCTTGGCCGAGGCTAGCGGGAGCTACGAGCAGTACTTC. It encodes CASSLAEASGSYEQYF. This sequence joins TRBV5-1 and TRBJ2-7, with TRBD2 matching over 10 bases. The CDR3 extends over 16 amino acids. Germline V gene sequence: CDR1 SGHRS, CDR2 YFSETQ. V gave up 0 bases and J gave up 3 bases; unmatched junction bases: 6.

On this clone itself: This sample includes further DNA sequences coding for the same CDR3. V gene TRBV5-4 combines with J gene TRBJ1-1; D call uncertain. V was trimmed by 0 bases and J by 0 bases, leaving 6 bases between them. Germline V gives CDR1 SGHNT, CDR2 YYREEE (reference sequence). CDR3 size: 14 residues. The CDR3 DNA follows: TGTGCCAGCAGCTTGGACAGTTTGAACACTGAAGCTTTCTTT. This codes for CASSLDSLNTEAFF.

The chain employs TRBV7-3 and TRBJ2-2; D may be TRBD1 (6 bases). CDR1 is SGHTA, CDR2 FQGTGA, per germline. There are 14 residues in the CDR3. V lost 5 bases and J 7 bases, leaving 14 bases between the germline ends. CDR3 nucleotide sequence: TGTGCCAGCAGCGCCGAAAGGGGGTACGGGGAGCTGTTTTTT. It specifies CASSAERGYGELFF.

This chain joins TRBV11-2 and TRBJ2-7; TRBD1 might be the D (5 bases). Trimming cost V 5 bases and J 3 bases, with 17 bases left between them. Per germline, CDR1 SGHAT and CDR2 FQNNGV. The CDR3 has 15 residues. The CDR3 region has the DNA TGTGCCAGCAGCCCACGGACGGACACCTACTACGAGCAGTACTTC. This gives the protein CASSPRTDTYYEQYF.

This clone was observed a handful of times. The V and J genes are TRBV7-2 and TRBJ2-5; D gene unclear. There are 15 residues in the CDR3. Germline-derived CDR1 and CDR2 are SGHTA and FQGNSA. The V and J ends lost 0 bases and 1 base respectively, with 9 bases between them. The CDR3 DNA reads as TGTGCCAGCAGCTTAGCGCTGTCAGCCCAAGAGACCCAGTACTTC. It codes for CASSLALSAQETQYF.

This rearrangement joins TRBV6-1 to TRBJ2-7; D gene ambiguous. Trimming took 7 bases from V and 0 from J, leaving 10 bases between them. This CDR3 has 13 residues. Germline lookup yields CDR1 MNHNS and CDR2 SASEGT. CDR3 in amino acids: CASTRFFSYEQYF. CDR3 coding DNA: TGTGCCAGCACTAGATTCTTCTCCTACGAGCAGTACTTC.

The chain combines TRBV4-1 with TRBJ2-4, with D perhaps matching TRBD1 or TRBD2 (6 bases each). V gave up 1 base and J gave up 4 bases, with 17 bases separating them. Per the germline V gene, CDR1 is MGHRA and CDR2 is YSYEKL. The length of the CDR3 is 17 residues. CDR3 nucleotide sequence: TGCGCCAGCAGCCAAGCGTGGGTGACGGGGGCAAAAAACATTCAGTACTTC. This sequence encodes CASSQAWVTGAKNIQYF.

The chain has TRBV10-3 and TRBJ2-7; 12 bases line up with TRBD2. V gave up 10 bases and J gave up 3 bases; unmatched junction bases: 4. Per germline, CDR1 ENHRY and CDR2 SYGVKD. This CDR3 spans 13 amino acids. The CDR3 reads CATRTSGNYEQYF. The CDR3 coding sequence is TGTGCCACCCGGACTAGCGGGAACTACGAGCAGTACTTC.

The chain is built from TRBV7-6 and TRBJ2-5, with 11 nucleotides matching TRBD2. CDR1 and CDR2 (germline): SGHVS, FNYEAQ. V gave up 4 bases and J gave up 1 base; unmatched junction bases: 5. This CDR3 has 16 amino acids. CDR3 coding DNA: TGTGCCAGCAGCTCTCGACTAGCGGGACTCCAAGAGACCCAGTACTTC. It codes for CASSSRLAGLQETQYF.